Below, 24 T cell receptor beta chains from the same sample are listed, as sequenced in a study of preoperative IRX-2 immunotherapy in early breast cancer. The data were produced by immunoSEQ multiplex PCR, yet TCRdb's version contains in-frame clones alone and is incomplete. This sample has roughly 25,000 clones, with about 83% found just once. Treatment described: preoperative locoregional IRX-2 cytokine immunotherapy. Sample: lymph node tissue, taken before IRX-2 immunotherapy. Receptors originate from a human donor with breast cancer.

CDR3 nucleotide sequence: TGTGCCACCAGCAGAGCCGGGACTACCTGGGGTACGCAGTATTTT. It codes for CATSRAGTTWGTQYF. The chain has TRBV15 and TRBJ2-3; 7 bases are a match to TRBD2. Germline CDR1 reads LNHNV; CDR2 reads YYDKDF (reference sequence). This CDR3 region has 15 residues. Trimming cost V 1 base and J 8 bases; bases outside gene matches: 9.

The V call is TRBV19, the J call TRBJ1-4; no clear D gene. V shed 2 bases and J shed 5 bases, with 9 bases lying between them. Germline V lookup: CDR1 LNHDA, CDR2 SQIVND (reference sequence). The CDR3 is 14 residues long. The CDR3 here is CASSIQSLNEKLFF. As DNA, the CDR3 is TGTGCCAGTAGTATACAGTCCCTAAATGAAAAACTGTTTTTT.

This chain uses TRBV30 with TRBJ2-6; TRBD2 agrees at 7 bases. V lost 0 bases and J lost 7; bases outside the gene matches: 3. In germline, CDR1 is GTSNPN, CDR2 SVGIG (reference sequence). This CDR3 spans 14 amino acids. CDR3 sequence reads: CAWSVRGVANVLTF. The CDR3 nucleotides read TGTGCCTGGAGTGTCCGGGGGGTCGCCAACGTCCTGACTTTC.

The CDR3 DNA is TGTGCCAGCTCACCCGGGACAGCTCACAATGAGCAGTTCTTC. Amino acids: CASSPGTAHNEQFF. V is TRBV18 and J is TRBJ2-1; 7 bases are shared with TRBD1. The germline V gene has CDR1 KGHSH and CDR2 LQKENI. The CDR3 loop spans 14 amino acids. The V segment lost 3 bases and the J segment 5 bases; nucleotides outside the gene matches: 4.

The CDR3: CASSLKSNMNTEAFF. In DNA, the CDR3 is TGCGCCAGCAGCTTGAAATCGAACATGAACACTGAAGCTTTCTTT. The J gene is TRBJ1-1, the V gene TRBV5-1, with D unclear. CDR3 size: 15 residues. The germline V and J ends were trimmed by 1 base and 0 bases, with 10 bases remaining between them. From germline, CDR1 is SGHRS and CDR2 YFSETQ.

This clone was seen a few times. This rearrangement joins TRBV28 to TRBJ1-3, with D unresolved. The CDR3 extends over 12 amino acids. V lost 6 bases, J lost 4 bases, and 7 bases lay in between. Germline V lookup: CDR1 MDHEN, CDR2 SYDVKM. The CDR3 DNA reads TGTGCCAGCAGGGCGCCCGGAAACACCATATATTTT. This translates into CASRAPGNTIYF.

The chain links TRBV28 to TRBJ1-3, with TRBD1 as a possible D gene (5 bases). Trimming took 2 bases from V and 8 from J, leaving 7 bases between them. The CDR3 contains 12 residues. Germline V lookup: CDR1 MDHEN, CDR2 SYDVKM. The CDR3 region is CASSLRGDTIYF. As DNA, the CDR3 is TGTGCCAGCAGTTTACGGGGGGACACCATATATTTT.

V and J are TRBV6-8 and TRBJ2-1; 14 nucleotides match TRBD2. This CDR3 contains 18 residues. The V gene's germline CDR1 is MNHGY and CDR2 SAAAGT. J gave up 0 bases and V 10 bases, and 11 bases lay outside the gene matches. The CDR3 is CATKPGLAGASSYNEQFF. CDR3 sequence (DNA): TGTGCCACCAAGCCGGGACTAGCGGGGGCGAGCTCCTACAATGAGCAGTTCTTC.

The chain has TRBV11-3 and TRBJ2-7, with 10 bases aligning to TRBD2. V was pared by 3 bases and J by 1 base, with 0 bases of the junction left unmatched. The CDR3 is made up of 14 amino acids. The V gene's germline CDR1 is SGHNT and CDR2 YENEEA. The CDR3: CASSFSGGSYEQYF. The CDR3 nucleotides read TGTGCCAGCAGCTTTAGCGGGGGGTCCTACGAGCAGTACTTC.

The gene calls are TRBV1 and TRBJ2-2; no DNA check was done on the table's D call, TRBD2. TRBV1 is termed a pseudogene. This CDR3 is 18 amino acids long. In nucleotides, the CDR3 is TGCGCCAGCAGCCAAGAAGCAGTCGGGGCGGGGCGCACCGGGGAGCTGTTTTTT. Residues: CASSQEAVGAGRTGELFF.

In its sample, this clone was seen a few times. The rearrangement uses TRBV28 and TRBJ1-5, with unresolved D. The germline CDR1 and CDR2 sequences are MDHEN and SYDVKM. The CDR3 extends over 15 amino acids. V was cut by 7 bases and J by 1 base, with 14 bases left in between. The CDR3 region is CASTIRTGSNQPQHF. CDR3 nucleotides: TGTGCCAGCACCATAAGGACGGGCAGCAATCAGCCCCAGCATTTT.

The chain uses TRBV18 and TRBJ1-3; the D is unclear. CDR3 length equals 16 residues. V was cut by 3 bases and J by 0 bases, with 12 bases left in between. In germline, CDR1 is KGHSH, CDR2 LQKENI. CDR3 sequence (DNA): TGTGCCAGCTCACCCCTTCACCCCCTCTCTGGAAACACCATATATTTT. Amino acids: CASSPLHPLSGNTIYF. The variable domain in full, completed from reference TRBV18 and TRBJ1-3, reads NAGVMQNPRHLVRRRGQEARLRCSPMKGHSHVYWYRQLPEEGLKFMVYLQKENIIDESGMPKERFSAEFPKEGPSILRIQQVVRGDSAAYFCASSPLHPLSGNTIYFGEGSWLTVV.

The chain combines TRBV11-3 with TRBJ2-7; 9 bases match TRBD1. The CDR3 length is 18 residues. V dropped 2 bases and J dropped 1; count of bases not matched to a gene: 12. From germline, CDR1 is SGHNT and CDR2 YENEEA. The CDR3 region is CASSLLYTGTGFSYEQYF. CDR3 in DNA: TGTGCCAGCAGCTTACTCTATACCGGGACAGGGTTTTCCTACGAGCAGTACTTC.

The chain uses TRBV11-3 and TRBJ2-7, with 9 positions matching TRBD2. With 5 bases clipped from V and 1 base from J, the junction kept 9 bases outside the gene matches. This CDR3 comprises 16 residues. CDR1 and CDR2 (germline): SGHNT, YENEEA. CDR3 in amino acids: CASSQGLSGGSYEQYF. The CDR3 DNA is TGTGCCAGCAGCCAAGGGCTTAGCGGGGGATCCTACGAGCAGTACTTC. Variable domain in full (rest from reference TRBV11-3 and TRBJ2-7): EAGVVQSPRYKIIEKKQPVAFWCNPISGHNTLYWYLQNLGQGPELLIRYENEEAVDDSQLPKDRFSAERLKGVDSTLKIQPAELGDSAVYLCASSQGLSGGSYEQYFGPGTRLTVT.

The chain couples TRBV18 to TRBJ1-1, with D possibly matching TRBD1 (6 bases). With 4 bases removed from V and 0 bases from J, the gap between germline ends came to 12 bases. Germline V gene sequence: CDR1 KGHSH, CDR2 LQKENI. The CDR3 loop spans 15 amino acids. CDR3 sequence: CASSLSGQMNTEAFF. The CDR3 nucleotides are TGTGCCAGCTCACTCTCCGGACAGATGAACACTGAAGCTTTCTTT.

In this sample, this clone turned up a few times. This chain joins TRBV6-8 and TRBJ2-7; 9 bases map to TRBD1. CDR1 and CDR2 from the germline V gene are MNHGY and SAAAGT. V was pared by 4 bases and J by 5 bases, with 6 bases of the junction left unmatched. This CDR3 region has 14 residues. CDR3 nucleotides: TGTGCCAGCAGTTTCACCGGGACAGGGAACGAGCAGTACTTC. As protein: CASSFTGTGNEQYF.

The V gene is TRBV11-3, the J gene TRBJ1-5, with 9 bases fitting TRBD1. After removal of 5 bases from V and 6 bases from J, the junction contained 8 bases not matched to a gene. This CDR3 spans 15 amino acids. CDR1 and CDR2 (germline): SGHNT, YENEEA. CDR3 sequence reads: CASSPNRGQTQPQHF. In DNA form, the CDR3 reads TGTGCCAGCAGCCCCAACAGGGGGCAAACTCAGCCCCAGCATTTT.

The chain is built from TRBV30 and TRBJ1-5; 7 bases map to TRBD1. V gave up 7 bases and J gave up 6 bases; unmatched junction bases: 9. Germline V lookup: CDR1 GTSNPN, CDR2 SVGIG (reference sequence). The CDR3 contains 13 residues. This CDR3 reads CASGGDPLQPQHF. DNA of the CDR3: TGTGCCTCAGGGGGGGATCCCCTTCAGCCCCAGCATTTT.

This sequence joins TRBV11-3 and TRBJ2-4, with 10 positions matching TRBD2. Germline V gene lookup returns CDR1 SGHNT and CDR2 YENEEA. Unmatched junction bases numbered 5, after V lost 5 bases and J lost 7 bases. The CDR3 is 14 amino acids. Written as DNA, the CDR3 is TGTGCCAGCAGCCAGAGCGGGGGGGTCAACATTCAGTACTTC. Its protein product is CASSQSGGVNIQYF. Combining the CDR3 with reference TRBV11-3 and TRBJ2-4 gives the whole variable domain EAGVVQSPRYKIIEKKQPVAFWCNPISGHNTLYWYLQNLGQGPELLIRYENEEAVDDSQLPKDRFSAERLKGVDSTLKIQPAELGDSAVYLCASSQSGGVNIQYFGAGTRLSVL.

CDR3 in DNA: TGTGCCTGGAGTCAAAGGTCCGGGTATGGCTACACCTTC. Translation gives CAWSQRSGYGYTF. The chain recombines TRBV30 with TRBJ1-2; no firm D call. CDR3 length equals 13 residues. V lost 2 bases to trimming and J lost 5 bases, with 12 bases between them. The V gene's germline CDR1 is GTSNPN and CDR2 SVGIG (reference sequence). Based on the CDR3 plus reference TRBV30 and TRBJ1-2, the full variable domain is SQTIHQWPATLVQPVGSPLSLECTVEGTSNPNLYWYRQAAGRGLQLLFYSVGIGQISSEVPQNLSASRPQDRQFILSSKKLLLSDSGFYLCAWSQRSGYGYTFGSGTRLTVV.

This clone was seen a handful of times. This sequence joins TRBV19 and TRBJ2-7, with D unclear. This CDR3 contains 11 residues. The V and J ends lost 1 base and 6 bases respectively, with 4 bases between them. Germline V gives CDR1 LNHDA, CDR2 SQIVND (reference sequence). The CDR3 loop reads CASSIGSEQYF. The CDR3 DNA sequence: TGTGCCAGTAGTATAGGGAGCGAGCAGTACTTC.

V and J are TRBV29-1 and TRBJ1-1; D is unresolved. The ends were cut back, 7 bases at V and 4 bases at J, with 13 bases in the middle. The CDR3 totals 12 residues. Germline values: CDR1 SQVTM, CDR2 ANQGSEA. CDR3 loop: CSGCSGSTEAFF. Written as DNA, the CDR3 is TGCAGCGGCTGTTCGGGAAGCACTGAAGCTTTCTTT.

This clone came up a few times. The rearrangement uses TRBV30 and TRBJ1-2, with D perhaps TRBD1 (5 bases). Germline-derived CDR1 and CDR2 are GTSNPN and SVGIG (reference sequence). The CDR3 spans 13 residues. With 3 bases removed from V and 4 bases from J, the gap between germline ends came to 12 bases. The CDR3 is CAWRGGPAYGYTF. In DNA form, the CDR3 reads TGTGCCTGGAGGGGGGGACCGGCCTATGGCTACACCTTC.

The CDR3 loop is CASGVAATNEKLFF. In nucleotides, the CDR3 is TGTGCCAGCGGAGTGGCTGCAACTAATGAAAAACTGTTTTTT. The V gene is TRBV28, the J gene TRBJ1-4, with D unresolved. The V gene lost 8 bases and the J gene lost 0 bases, with 10 bases spanning the gap. Germline CDR1 and CDR2: MDHEN and SYDVKM. The CDR3 totals 14 residues. Full variable domain (missing parts from reference TRBV28 and TRBJ1-4): DVKVTQSSRYLVKRTGEKVFLECVQDMDHENMFWYRQDPGLGLRLIYFSYDVKMKEKGDIPEGYSVSREKKERFSLILESASTNQTSMYLCASGVAATNEKLFFGSGTQLSVL.